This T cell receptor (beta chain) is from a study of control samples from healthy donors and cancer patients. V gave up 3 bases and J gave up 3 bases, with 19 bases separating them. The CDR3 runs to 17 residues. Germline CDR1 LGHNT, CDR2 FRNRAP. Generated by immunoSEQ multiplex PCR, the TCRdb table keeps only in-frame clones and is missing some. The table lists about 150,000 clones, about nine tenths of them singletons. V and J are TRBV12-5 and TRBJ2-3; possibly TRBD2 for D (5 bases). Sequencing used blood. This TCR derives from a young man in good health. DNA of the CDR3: TGTGCTAGTGGTTTATATAGAGGGATCGGGCTTACAGATACGCAGTATTTT. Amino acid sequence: CASGLYRGIGLTDTQYF. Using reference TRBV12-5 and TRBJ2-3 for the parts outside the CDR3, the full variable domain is DARVTQTPRHKVTEMGQEVTMRCQPILGHNTVFWYRQTMMQGLELLAYFRNRAPLDDSGMPKDRFSAEMPDATLATLKIQPSEPRDSAVYFCASGLYRGIGLTDTQYFGPGTRLTVL.